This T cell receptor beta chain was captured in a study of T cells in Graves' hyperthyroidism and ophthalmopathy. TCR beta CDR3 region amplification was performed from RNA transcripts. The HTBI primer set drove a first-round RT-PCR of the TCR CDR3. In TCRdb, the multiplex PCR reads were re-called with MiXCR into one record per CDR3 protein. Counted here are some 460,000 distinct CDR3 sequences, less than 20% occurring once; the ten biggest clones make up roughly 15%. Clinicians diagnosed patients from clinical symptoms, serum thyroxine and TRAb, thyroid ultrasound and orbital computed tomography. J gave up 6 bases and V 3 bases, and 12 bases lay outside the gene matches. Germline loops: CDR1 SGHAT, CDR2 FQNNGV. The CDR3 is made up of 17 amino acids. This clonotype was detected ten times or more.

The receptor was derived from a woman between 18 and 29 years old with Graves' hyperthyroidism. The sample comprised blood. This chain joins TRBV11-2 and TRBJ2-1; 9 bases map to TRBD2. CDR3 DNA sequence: TGTGCCAGCAGCTTTACCCCCCTAGCGGGGTCCACCAATGAGCAGTTCTTC. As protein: CASSFTPLAGSTNEQFF.